These 29 T cell receptor beta chains share one sample of origin, sequenced in a study of control samples from healthy donors and cancer patients. Method: immunoSEQ multiplex PCR; TCRdb's copy keeps in-frame clones and lacks some. The sample includes just over 90,000 clones, about 88% of them seen just once. The sequencing input was blood. The receptor source for this set is a woman aged 45-65 years in good health.

The chain uses TRBV11-3 and TRBJ2-1, with D tentatively TRBD1 or TRBD2 (5 bases each). CDR1 is SGHNT and CDR2 is YENEEA in the germline V gene. V was shortened by 4 bases and J by 4 bases, with 14 bases between the two germline ends. This CDR3 comprises 15 residues. The CDR3 coding sequence is TGTGCCAGCAGCTCCGCCGGGACCCCGTACAATGAGCAGTTCTTC. This codes for CASSSAGTPYNEQFF.

Only one count was recorded for this clone. The chain joins TRBV19 to TRBJ1-5; maybe TRBD1 (6 bases). CDR1 LNHDA and CDR2 SQIVND come from the germline V gene (reference sequence). The CDR3 runs 15 residues. V was pared by 3 bases and J by 6 bases, with 15 bases between. The CDR3 sequence is CASSIGQGGGQPQHF. Written as DNA, the CDR3 is TGTGCCAGTAGTATCGGGCAGGGAGGGGGTCAGCCCCAGCATTTT.

The chain carries TRBV7-2 and TRBJ2-1; D is perhaps TRBD2 (6 bases). Germline assignment: CDR1 SGHTA and CDR2 FQGNSA. Trimming stripped 5 bases from V and 7 bases from J, with 12 bases between. The CDR3 is 13 amino acids. The CDR3 coding sequence is TGTGCCAGCAGCCCGACTAGAGTGAATGAGCAGTTCTTC. Translating it yields CASSPTRVNEQFF.

The chain couples TRBV7-9 to TRBJ2-1; D is undetermined. The CDR3 sequence is 13 residues long. The germline V and J ends were trimmed by 6 bases and 6 bases, with 12 bases remaining between them. Per the germline V gene, CDR1 is SEHNR and CDR2 is FQNEAQ (reference sequence). The CDR3 sequence: CASSSGRTNEQFF. For the CDR3, the DNA is TGTGCCAGCAGTTCCGGCCGGACCAATGAGCAGTTCTTC.

The J gene is TRBJ1-3, the V gene TRBV7-9, with TRBD1 matching 8 bases. This CDR3 is built from 16 residues. V lost 3 bases to trimming and J lost 4 bases; unmatched junction nucleotides: 8. Germline CDR1 SEHNR, CDR2 FQNEAQ (reference sequence). CDR3: CASSFRTGSGGNTIYF. The CDR3 coding sequence is TGTGCCAGCAGCTTCCGGACAGGGTCTGGAGGAAACACCATATATTTT.

In nucleotides, the CDR3 is TGTGCCAGCAGCTTGGCCCACCAGACGTACTTC. Residues: CASSLAHQTYF. The chain recombines TRBV7-9 with TRBJ2-7, with D unclear. Per the germline V gene, CDR1 is SEHNR and CDR2 is FQNEAQ (reference sequence). V lost 3 bases, J lost 12 bases, and 12 bases lay in between. The CDR3 loop spans 11 amino acids.

This clone was seen only a few times. V is TRBV7-9 and J is TRBJ2-7; the match to TRBD1 covers 10 bases. CDR3 length equals 19 residues. Germline loops: CDR1 SEHNR, CDR2 FQNEAQ (reference sequence). The ends lost 5 bases at V and 3 bases at J; junction bases unmatched: 19. DNA of the CDR3: TGTGCCAGCAGCCCCCCCGCAGGACAGGGGGAAAGGCCCCACTACGAGCAGTACTTC. It codes for CASSPPAGQGERPHYEQYF.

The genes are TRBV7-6 and TRBJ2-5, with D possibly being TRBD2 (6 bases). CDR3 length: 15 amino acids. V was cut by 4 bases and J by 4 bases, with 16 bases left in between. Germline V CDR1 and CDR2: SGHVS, FNYEAQ. The CDR3 sequence: CASSSLDGGRETQYF. In nucleotides, the CDR3 is TGTGCCAGCAGCTCATTAGATGGGGGGAGAGAGACCCAGTACTTC. The full variable domain, its missing parts supplied by reference TRBV7-6 and TRBJ2-5, is GAGVSQSPRYKVTKRGQDVALRCDPISGHVSLYWYRQALGQGPEFLTYFNYEAQQDKSGLPNDRFSAERPEGSISTLTIQRTEQRDSAMYRCASSSLDGGRETQYFGPGTRLLVL.

This chain joins TRBV9 and TRBJ2-5; no clear D. V lost 6 bases, J lost 5 bases, and 20 bases lay in between. This CDR3 is built from 15 residues. Looked up from germline, CDR1 is SGDLS and CDR2 is YYNGEE. The CDR3 nucleotides are TGTGCCAGCACCCTGGGCCTACTCGGTGGGGAGACCCAGTACTTC. Translation gives CASTLGLLGGETQYF.

The chain employs TRBV5-8 and TRBJ2-7; 12 bases fit TRBD1. This CDR3 comprises 16 residues. Per germline, CDR1 SGHTS and CDR2 YDEGEE. V trimming: 2 bases; J trimming: 5 bases; junction bases outside the gene matches: 8. The CDR3 sequence: CASSLVWGQGANEQYF. CDR3 coding DNA: TGTGCCAGCAGCTTAGTGTGGGGACAGGGGGCCAACGAGCAGTACTTC.

The rearrangement joins TRBV25-1 to TRBJ2-1; D gene ambiguous. V lost 2 bases and J 0 bases, leaving 8 bases between the germline ends. CDR3 size: 15 residues. CDR1 is MGHDK, CDR2 SYGVNS, per germline. CDR3 coding DNA: TGTGCCAGCAGTGAAGACTCGAGCTCCTACAATGAGCAGTTCTTC. Translated, it gives CASSEDSSSYNEQFF.

The chain employs TRBV6-5 and TRBJ1-6; D is perhaps TRBD1 (5 bases). The length of the CDR3 is 15 residues. The germline V gene has CDR1 MNHEY and CDR2 SVGAGI. V was trimmed by 6 bases and J by 8 bases, leaving 17 bases between them. The CDR3 reads CASRKGFQGDSPLHF. CDR3 DNA sequence: TGTGCCAGCAGGAAGGGGTTTCAGGGCGATTCACCCCTCCACTTT.

The V and J genes are TRBV28 and TRBJ1-2; tentative D call: TRBD1 (5 bases). Trimming cost V 6 bases and J 2 bases, with 10 bases left between them. CDR3 length equals 13 residues. Germline lookup yields CDR1 MDHEN and CDR2 SYDVKM. CDR3 bases: TGTGCCAGCAGGTTGGACATAAACTATGGCTACACCTTC. Amino acid sequence: CASRLDINYGYTF.

The genes are TRBV7-9 and TRBJ2-3; the match to TRBD2 covers 13 bases. Trimming at V came to 3 bases and at J to 0 bases, leaving 0 bases not matched to a gene. The V gene's germline CDR1 is SEHNR and CDR2 FQNEAQ (reference sequence). This CDR3 has 16 residues. The CDR3 DNA reads TGTGCCAGCAGCTTGGGACTAGCGGGGAGCACAGATACGCAGTATTTT. It specifies CASSLGLAGSTDTQYF.

The chain is built from TRBV11-2 and TRBJ1-4; D gene unclear. The ends were cut back, 5 bases at V and 7 bases at J, with 14 bases in the middle. This CDR3 has 14 residues. The germline gives CDR1 SGHAT, CDR2 FQNNGV. CDR3 in amino acids: CASSPTRVVEKLFF. The CDR3 DNA reads as TGTGCCAGCAGCCCGACGAGGGTGGTTGAAAAACTGTTTTTT. The variable domain in full, completed from reference TRBV11-2 and TRBJ1-4, reads EAGVAQSPRYKIIEKRQSVAFWCNPISGHATLYWYQQILGQGPKLLIQFQNNGVVDDSQLPKDRFSAERLKGVDSTLKIQPAKLEDSAVYLCASSPTRVVEKLFFGSGTQLSVL.

CDR3 amino acids: CASSPGRAGRTEAFF. The DNA for the CDR3 is TGTGCCAGCAGCCCCGGCAGGGCAGGGCGTACTGAAGCTTTCTTT. The chain links TRBV7-2 to TRBJ1-1; D is possibly TRBD1 (5 bases). CDR3 length: 15 residues. Germline V CDR1 and CDR2: SGHTA, FQGNSA. V was shortened by 5 bases and J by 5 bases, with 18 bases between the two germline ends.

The V gene is TRBV11-3, the J gene TRBJ2-7, with a possible D match to TRBD2 (5 bases). The CDR3 covers 15 residues. From germline, CDR1 is SGHNT and CDR2 YENEEA. The V end was cut by 4 bases, the J end by 4 bases, with 17 bases between. CDR3 coding DNA: TGTGCCAGCAGCTCCTCGGGGTATGATGGATACGAGCAGTACTTC. This sequence encodes CASSSSGYDGYEQYF.

This clone was recorded once. This chain links TRBV12-5 with TRBJ2-2; the match to TRBD1 covers 8 bases. J lost 3 bases, V lost 0 bases, and 12 bases had no gene match. Germline V lookup: CDR1 LGHNT, CDR2 FRNRAP. The CDR3 length is 19 residues. The CDR3 protein is CASGLVTTGDSQDTGELFF. The CDR3 coding sequence is TGTGCTAGTGGTTTGGTAACGACAGGGGACTCTCAGGACACCGGGGAGCTGTTTTTT. Supplemented by reference TRBV12-5 and TRBJ2-2, the full variable domain reads DARVTQTPRHKVTEMGQEVTMRCQPILGHNTVFWYRQTMMQGLELLAYFRNRAPLDDSGMPKDRFSAEMPDATLATLKIQPSEPRDSAVYFCASGLVTTGDSQDTGELFFGEGSRLTVL.

About this clone: Other DNA variants within this sample encode the same CDR3. The CDR3: CASSVGLRDYEQYF. The CDR3 nucleotides are TGTGCCAGCAGCGTCGGGCTACGGGACTACGAGCAGTACTTC. V and J are TRBV9 and TRBJ2-7, with D perhaps TRBD2 (5 bases). V dropped 2 bases and J dropped 3 bases, with 12 bases sitting between them. CDR1 is SGDLS, CDR2 YYNGEE, per germline. The CDR3 has 14 residues.

This chain joins TRBV19 and TRBJ2-6; D not resolved. The ends were cut back, 2 bases at V and 0 bases at J, with 8 bases in the middle. Per the germline V gene, CDR1 is LNHDA and CDR2 is SQIVND (reference sequence). This CDR3 has 16 amino acids. The DNA for the CDR3 is TGTGCCAGTAGTATAAACATCAACTCTGGGGCCAACGTCCTGACTTTC. Translating it yields CASSININSGANVLTF.

The chain carries TRBV7-2 and TRBJ1-2; no clear D gene. CDR1 is SGHTA, CDR2 FQGNSA, per germline. V lost 1 base and J 2 bases, leaving 8 bases between the germline ends. The CDR3 runs 14 residues. This CDR3 is CASSLGGRNYGYTF. CDR3 bases: TGTGCCAGCAGCTTAGGTGGCAGAAACTATGGCTACACCTTC.

The chain has TRBV12-3 or TRBV12-4 and TRBJ2-7; D is ambiguous. This CDR3 has 11 amino acids. V dropped 2 bases and J dropped 4 bases, with 3 bases sitting between them. CDR3 nucleotides: TGTGCCAGCAGTTTAATATACGAGCAGTACTTC. Translated: CASSLIYEQYF.

The chain is built from TRBV4-2 and TRBJ2-5; perhaps TRBD2 as D (6 bases). The CDR3 totals 17 residues. The germline CDR1 and CDR2 sequences are LGHNA and YNFKEQ. Trimming pared 0 bases from V and 4 bases from J, leaving 18 bases between. This CDR3 reads CASSQDLTGELGETQYF. CDR3 sequence (DNA): TGTGCCAGCAGCCAAGATTTGACGGGGGAGCTGGGAGAGACCCAGTACTTC.

The chain is built from TRBV5-5 and TRBJ1-1; D gene unclear. CDR3 length: 11 residues. V dropped 4 bases and J dropped 1 base, with 2 bases sitting between them. CDR1 and CDR2 (germline): SGHKS, YYEKEE (reference sequence). The CDR3: CASSPNTEAFF. In DNA, the CDR3 is TGTGCCAGCAGCCCGAACACTGAAGCTTTCTTT.

In its sample, this clone was seen a few times. CDR3 sequence: CAISGTSGRGGRNEQFF. The CDR3 DNA reads TGTGCCATCAGTGGGACTAGCGGGAGGGGTGGCAGGAATGAGCAGTTCTTC. The rearrangement joins TRBV10-3 to TRBJ2-1; TRBD2 matches 15 bases. CDR1 is ENHRY, CDR2 SYGVKD, per germline. CDR3 size: 17 residues. Unmatched junction bases numbered 8, after V lost 4 bases and J lost 7 bases.

The chain links TRBV10-3 to TRBJ1-6; D not resolved. The germline gives CDR1 ENHRY, CDR2 SYGVKD. This CDR3 has 16 amino acids. V was clipped by 11 bases and J by 0 bases, with 17 bases between them. The CDR3 DNA reads as TGTGCCGTTCTTGACACAACCGGCTCCTATAATTCACCCCTCCACTTT. Its protein is CAVLDTTGSYNSPLHF.

The rearrangement uses TRBV18 and TRBJ2-1; TRBD1 aligns across 8 bases. The V gene end was trimmed by 6 bases and the J gene end by 7 bases; junction bases not matched to a gene: 5. From germline, CDR1 is KGHSH and CDR2 LQKENI. The CDR3 contains 13 residues. CDR3 amino acids: CASSTQGVNEQFF. As DNA, the CDR3 is TGTGCCAGCTCCACACAGGGGGTTAATGAGCAGTTCTTC.

The chain recombines TRBV7-9 with TRBJ2-7, with D perhaps TRBD2 (5 bases). CDR1 is SEHNR and CDR2 is FQNEAQ in the germline V gene (reference sequence). Trimming cost V 3 bases and J 6 bases, with 18 bases left between them. There are 15 residues in the CDR3. Written as DNA, the CDR3 is TGTGCCAGCAGCTTTCCGGGCGGACTCCCTGGCGAGCAGTACTTC. Its translation is CASSFPGGLPGEQYF.

The chain joins TRBV7-2 to TRBJ2-3, with 13 bases matching TRBD2. The CDR3 spans 16 residues. Germline lookup yields CDR1 SGHTA and CDR2 FQGNSA. With 5 bases clipped from V and 5 bases from J, the junction kept 7 bases outside the gene matches. The CDR3 loop is CASSARLAGGVDTQYF. CDR3 DNA: TGTGCCAGCAGCGCCCGACTAGCGGGGGGCGTAGATACGCAGTATTTT.